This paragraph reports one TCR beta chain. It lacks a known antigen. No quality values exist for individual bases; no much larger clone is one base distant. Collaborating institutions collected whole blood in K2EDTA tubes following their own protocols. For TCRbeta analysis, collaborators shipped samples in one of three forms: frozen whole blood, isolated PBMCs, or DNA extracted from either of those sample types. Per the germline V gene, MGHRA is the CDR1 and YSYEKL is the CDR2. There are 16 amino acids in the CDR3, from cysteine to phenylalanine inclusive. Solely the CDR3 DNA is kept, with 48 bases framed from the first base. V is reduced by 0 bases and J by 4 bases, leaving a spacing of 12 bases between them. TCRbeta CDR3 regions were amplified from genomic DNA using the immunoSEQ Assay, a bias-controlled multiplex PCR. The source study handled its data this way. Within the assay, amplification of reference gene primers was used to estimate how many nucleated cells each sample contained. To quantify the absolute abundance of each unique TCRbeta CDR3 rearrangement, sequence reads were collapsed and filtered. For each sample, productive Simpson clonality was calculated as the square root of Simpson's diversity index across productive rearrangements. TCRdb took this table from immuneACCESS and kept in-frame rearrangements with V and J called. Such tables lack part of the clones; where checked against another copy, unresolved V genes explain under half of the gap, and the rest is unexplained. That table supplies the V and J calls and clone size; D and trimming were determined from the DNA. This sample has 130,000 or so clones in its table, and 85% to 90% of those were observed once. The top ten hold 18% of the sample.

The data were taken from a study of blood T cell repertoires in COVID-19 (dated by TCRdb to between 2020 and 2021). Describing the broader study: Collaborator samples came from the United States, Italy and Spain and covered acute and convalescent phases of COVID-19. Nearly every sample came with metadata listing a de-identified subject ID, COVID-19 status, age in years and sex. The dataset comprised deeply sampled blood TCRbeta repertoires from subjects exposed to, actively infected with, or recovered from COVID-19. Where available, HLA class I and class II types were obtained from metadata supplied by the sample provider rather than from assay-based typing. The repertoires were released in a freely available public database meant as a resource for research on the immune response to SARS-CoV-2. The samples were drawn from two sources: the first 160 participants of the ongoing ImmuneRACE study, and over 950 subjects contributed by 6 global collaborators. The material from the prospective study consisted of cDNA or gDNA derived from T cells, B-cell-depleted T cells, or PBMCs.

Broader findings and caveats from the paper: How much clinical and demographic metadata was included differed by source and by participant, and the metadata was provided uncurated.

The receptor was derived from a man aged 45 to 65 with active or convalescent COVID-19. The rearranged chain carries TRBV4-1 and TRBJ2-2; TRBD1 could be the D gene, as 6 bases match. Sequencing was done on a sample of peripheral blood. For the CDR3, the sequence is CASSQEARGITGELFF. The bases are TGCGCCAGCAGCCAAGAGGCGAGGGGGATCACCGGGGAGCTGTTTTTT.